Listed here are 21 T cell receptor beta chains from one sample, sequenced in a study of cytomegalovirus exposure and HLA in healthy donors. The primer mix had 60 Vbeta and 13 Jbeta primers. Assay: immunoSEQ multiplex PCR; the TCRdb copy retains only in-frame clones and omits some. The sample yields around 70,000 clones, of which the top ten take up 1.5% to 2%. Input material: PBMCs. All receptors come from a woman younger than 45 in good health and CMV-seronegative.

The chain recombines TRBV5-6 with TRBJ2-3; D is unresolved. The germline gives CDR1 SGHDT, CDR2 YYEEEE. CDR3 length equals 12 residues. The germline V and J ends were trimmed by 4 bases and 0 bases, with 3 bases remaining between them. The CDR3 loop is CASSPSTDTQYF. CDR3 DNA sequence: TGTGCCAGCAGCCCTAGCACAGATACGCAGTATTTT.

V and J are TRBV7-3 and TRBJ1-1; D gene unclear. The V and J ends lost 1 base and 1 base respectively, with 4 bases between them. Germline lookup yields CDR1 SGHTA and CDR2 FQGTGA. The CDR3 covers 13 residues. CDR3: CASSLSRNTEAFF. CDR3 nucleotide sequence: TGTGCCAGCAGCTTAAGTCGGAACACTGAAGCTTTCTTT.

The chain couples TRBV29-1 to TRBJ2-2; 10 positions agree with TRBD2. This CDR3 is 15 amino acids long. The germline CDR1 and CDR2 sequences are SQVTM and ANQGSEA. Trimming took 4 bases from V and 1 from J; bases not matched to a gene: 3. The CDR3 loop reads CSVALAGLNTGELFF. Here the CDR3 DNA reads TGCAGCGTTGCACTAGCGGGGCTGAACACCGGGGAGCTGTTTTTT.

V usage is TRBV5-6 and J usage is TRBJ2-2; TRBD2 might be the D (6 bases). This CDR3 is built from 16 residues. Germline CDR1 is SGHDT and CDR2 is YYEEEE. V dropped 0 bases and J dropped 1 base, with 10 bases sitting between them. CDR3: CASSLGWRENTGELFF. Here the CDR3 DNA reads TGTGCCAGCAGCTTGGGCTGGCGGGAGAACACCGGGGAGCTGTTTTTT. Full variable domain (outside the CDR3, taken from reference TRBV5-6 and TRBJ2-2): DAGVTQSPTHLIKTRGQQVTLRCSPKSGHDTVSWYQQALGQGPQFIFQYYEEEERQRGNFPDRFSGHQFPNYSSELNVNALLLGDSALYLCASSLGWRENTGELFFGEGSRLTVL.

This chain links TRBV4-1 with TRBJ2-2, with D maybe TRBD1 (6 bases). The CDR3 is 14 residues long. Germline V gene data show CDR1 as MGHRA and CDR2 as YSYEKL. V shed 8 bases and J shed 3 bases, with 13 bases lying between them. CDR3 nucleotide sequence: TGCGCCAGCTCCACTAACAGGGACACCGGGGAGCTGTTTTTT. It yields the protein CASSTNRDTGELFF.

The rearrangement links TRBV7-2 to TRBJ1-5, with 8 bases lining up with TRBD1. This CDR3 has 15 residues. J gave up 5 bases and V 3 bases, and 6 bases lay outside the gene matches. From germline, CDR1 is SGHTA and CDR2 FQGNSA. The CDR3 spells CASSFSGGRDQPQHF. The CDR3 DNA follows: TGTGCCAGCAGCTTCTCAGGGGGCAGGGATCAGCCCCAGCATTTT.

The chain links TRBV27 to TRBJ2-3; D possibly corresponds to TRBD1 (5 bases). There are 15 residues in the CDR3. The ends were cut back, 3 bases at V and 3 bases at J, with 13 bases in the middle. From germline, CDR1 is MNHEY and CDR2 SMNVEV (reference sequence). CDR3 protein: CASSFAAGITDTQYF. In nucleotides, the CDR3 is TGTGCCAGCAGTTTTGCGGCAGGGATAACAGATACGCAGTATTTT.

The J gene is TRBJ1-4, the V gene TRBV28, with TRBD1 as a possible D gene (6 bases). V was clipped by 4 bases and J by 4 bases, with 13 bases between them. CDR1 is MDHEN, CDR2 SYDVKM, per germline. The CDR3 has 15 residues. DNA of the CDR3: TGTGCCAGCAGTTACCTCGGACAGTTTAATGAAAAACTGTTTTTT. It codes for CASSYLGQFNEKLFF.

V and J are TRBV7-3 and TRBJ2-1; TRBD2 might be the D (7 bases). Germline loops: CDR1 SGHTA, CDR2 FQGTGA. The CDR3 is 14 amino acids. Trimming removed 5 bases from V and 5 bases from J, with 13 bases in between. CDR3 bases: TGTGCCAGCAGCATGGACGGGGGGCACAATGAGCAGTTCTTC. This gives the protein CASSMDGGHNEQFF.

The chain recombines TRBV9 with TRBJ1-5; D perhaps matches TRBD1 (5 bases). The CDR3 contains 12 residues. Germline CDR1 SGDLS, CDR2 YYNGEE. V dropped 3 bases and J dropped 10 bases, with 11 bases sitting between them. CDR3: CASSAAGEPQHF. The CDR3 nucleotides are TGTGCCAGCAGCGCGGCGGGGGAACCCCAGCATTTT.

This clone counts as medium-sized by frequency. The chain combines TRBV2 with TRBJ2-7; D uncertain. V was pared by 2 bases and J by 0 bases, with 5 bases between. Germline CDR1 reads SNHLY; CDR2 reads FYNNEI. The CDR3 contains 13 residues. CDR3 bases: TGTGCCAGCAGTGAAACAGACTCCTACGAGCAGTACTTC. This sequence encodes CASSETDSYEQYF. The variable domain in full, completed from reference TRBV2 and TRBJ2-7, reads EPEVTQTPSHQVTQMGQEVILRCVPISNHLYFYWYRQILGQKVEFLVSFYNNEISEKSEIFDDQFSVERPDGSNFTLKIRSTKLEDSAMYFCASSETDSYEQYFGPGTRLTVT.

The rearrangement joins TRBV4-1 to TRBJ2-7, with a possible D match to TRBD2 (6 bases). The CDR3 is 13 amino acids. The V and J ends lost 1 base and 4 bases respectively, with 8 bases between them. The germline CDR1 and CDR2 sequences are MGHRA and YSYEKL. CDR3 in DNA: TGCGCCAGCAGCCAAGCGCGGGATTACGAGCAGTACTTC. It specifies CASSQARDYEQYF.

Written as DNA, the CDR3 is TGTGCCAGTAGTATAACCGGGACAGCGATCTATGGCTACACCTTC. This codes for CASSITGTAIYGYTF. This chain links TRBV19 with TRBJ1-2, with 7 bases that match TRBD1. The germline CDR1 and CDR2 sequences are LNHDA and SQIVND (reference sequence). V trimming: 2 bases; J trimming: 4 bases; junction bases outside the gene matches: 7. The CDR3 loop spans 15 amino acids.

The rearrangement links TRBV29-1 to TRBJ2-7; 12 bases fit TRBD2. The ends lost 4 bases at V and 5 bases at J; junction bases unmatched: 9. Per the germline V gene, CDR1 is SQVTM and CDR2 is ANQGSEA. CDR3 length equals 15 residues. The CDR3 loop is CSVAHRLAGENEQYF. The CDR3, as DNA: TGCAGCGTTGCCCATAGACTAGCGGGAGAGAACGAGCAGTACTTC.

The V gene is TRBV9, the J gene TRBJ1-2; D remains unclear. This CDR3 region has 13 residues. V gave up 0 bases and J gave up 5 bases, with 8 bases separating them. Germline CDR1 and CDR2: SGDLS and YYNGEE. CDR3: CASSVGQTYGYTF. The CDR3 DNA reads TGTGCCAGCAGCGTAGGGCAGACTTATGGCTACACCTTC.

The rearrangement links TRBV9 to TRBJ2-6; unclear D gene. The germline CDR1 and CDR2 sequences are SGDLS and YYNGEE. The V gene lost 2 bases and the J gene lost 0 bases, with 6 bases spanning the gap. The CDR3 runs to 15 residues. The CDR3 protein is CASSVPSSGANVLTF. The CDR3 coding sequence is TGTGCCAGCAGCGTCCCTTCCTCTGGGGCCAACGTCCTGACTTTC.

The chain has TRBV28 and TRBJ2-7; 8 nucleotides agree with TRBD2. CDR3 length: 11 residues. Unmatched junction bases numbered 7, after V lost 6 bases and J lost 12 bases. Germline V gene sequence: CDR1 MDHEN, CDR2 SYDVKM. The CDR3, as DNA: TGTGCCAGCAGCCGGGAGGGGCAGAGGTACTTC. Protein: CASSREGQRYF.

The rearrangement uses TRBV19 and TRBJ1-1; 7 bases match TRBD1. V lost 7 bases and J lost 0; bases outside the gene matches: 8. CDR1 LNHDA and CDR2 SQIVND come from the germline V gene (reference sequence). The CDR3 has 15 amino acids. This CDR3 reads CASKGPGQMNTEAFF. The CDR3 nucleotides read TGTGCCAGTAAGGGCCCGGGACAGATGAACACTGAAGCTTTCTTT.

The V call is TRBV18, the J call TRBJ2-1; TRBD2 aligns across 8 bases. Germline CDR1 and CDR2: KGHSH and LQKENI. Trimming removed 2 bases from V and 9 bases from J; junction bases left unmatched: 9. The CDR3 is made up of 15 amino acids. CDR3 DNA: TGTGCCAGCTCACCATATAGCGGCGCGGGGGGTGAGCAGTTCTTC. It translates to CASSPYSGAGGEQFF.

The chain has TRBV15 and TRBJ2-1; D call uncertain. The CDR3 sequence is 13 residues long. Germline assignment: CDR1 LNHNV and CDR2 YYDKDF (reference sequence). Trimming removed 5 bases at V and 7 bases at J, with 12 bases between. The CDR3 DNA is TGTGCCACCAGCCCTCCTGTCCTAAATGAGCAGTTCTTC. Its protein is CATSPPVLNEQFF. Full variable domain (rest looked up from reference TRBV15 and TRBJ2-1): DAMVIQNPRYQVTQFGKPVTLSCSQTLNHNVMYWYQQKSSQAPKLLFHYYDKDFNNEADTPDNFQSRRPNTSFCFLDIRSPGLGDTAMYLCATSPPVLNEQFFGPGTRLTVL.

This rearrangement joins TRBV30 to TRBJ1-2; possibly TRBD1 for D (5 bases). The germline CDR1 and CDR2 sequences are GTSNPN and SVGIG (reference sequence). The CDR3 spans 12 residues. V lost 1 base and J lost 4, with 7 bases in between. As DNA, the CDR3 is TGTGCCTGGAGTGGGGGCCTCTATGGCTACACCTTC. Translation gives CAWSGGLYGYTF. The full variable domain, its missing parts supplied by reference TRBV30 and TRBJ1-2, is SQTIHQWPATLVQPVGSPLSLECTVEGTSNPNLYWYRQAAGRGLQLLFYSVGIGQISSEVPQNLSASRPQDRQFILSSKKLLLSDSGFYLCAWSGGLYGYTFGSGTRLTVV.